A selection of T cell receptor beta chains follows, all from one sample in a study of OX40 agonist ivuxolimab in advanced cancers. The table came from immunoSEQ multiplex PCR; TCRdb's copy has only in-frame clones and leaves some out. This table has just under 20,000 clones, about 79% appearing once. The starting material was CD4+ or CD8+ T cells sorted from blood, obtained in a trial of the OX40 agonist ivuxolimab. These receptors all stem from an adult with an advanced solid tumor such as melanoma, head and neck, liver or kidney cancer. Both conserved end residues are part of each CDR3. Each record gives: V gene, clone size, J gene, CDR3 length, D gene, CDR3 protein, CDR3 DNA. The D gene is left open where the match is weak. Where a row states a size, it is once, few, many or the class of an expanded clone; other rows omit it.

v_gene: TRBV19
abundance: .
j_gene: TRBJ2-1
len: 18
d_gene: .
CDR3aa: CASSITWAGSNVQDEQFF
CDR3nt: TGTGCCAGTAGTATAACCTGGGCGGGGTCAAACGTTCAGGATGAGCAGTTCTTC

v_gene: TRBV13
abundance: .
j_gene: TRBJ2-7
len: 14
d_gene: .
CDR3aa: CASSLDRSPYEQYF
CDR3nt: TGTGCCAGCAGCTTAGACAGGAGCCCCTACGAGCAGTACTTC

v_gene: TRBV10-3
abundance: .
j_gene: TRBJ2-1
len: 13
d_gene: .
CDR3aa: CAISELLRNEQFF
CDR3nt: TGTGCCATCAGTGAGCTCCTACGCAATGAGCAGTTCTTC

v_gene: TRBV11-3
abundance: .
j_gene: TRBJ2-1
len: 17
d_gene: TRBD2
CDR3aa: CASSLRRASGSYNEQFF
CDR3nt: TGTGCCAGCAGCCTGAGGAGGGCTAGCGGCTCCTACAATGAGCAGTTCTTC

v_gene: TRBV19
abundance: .
j_gene: TRBJ2-7
len: 14
d_gene: .
CDR3aa: CASSIAGRSVEQYF
CDR3nt: TGTGCCAGTAGTATAGCAGGGAGGTCCGTCGAGCAGTACTTC

v_gene: TRBV4-2
abundance: few
j_gene: TRBJ2-1
len: 16
d_gene: .
CDR3aa: CASSQDGMGAYNEQFF
CDR3nt: TGTGCCAGCAGCCAAGATGGGATGGGGGCCTACAATGAGCAGTTCTTC

v_gene: TRBV19
abundance: .
j_gene: TRBJ1-5
len: 16
d_gene: TRBD1
CDR3aa: CASSIDLDRGGQPQHF
CDR3nt: TGTGCCAGTAGTATAGACCTCGACAGGGGCGGTCAGCCCCAGCATTTT

v_gene: TRBV19
abundance: .
j_gene: TRBJ2-1
len: 13
d_gene: .
CDR3aa: CASSILGGNEQFF
CDR3nt: TGTGCCAGTAGTATACTAGGAGGCAATGAGCAGTTCTTC

v_gene: TRBV13
abundance: .
j_gene: TRBJ1-1
len: 13
d_gene: .
CDR3aa: CASSLGQRDEAFF
CDR3nt: TGTGCCAGCAGCTTAGGTCAGCGAGATGAAGCTTTCTTT

v_gene: TRBV19
abundance: once
j_gene: TRBJ2-7
len: 13
d_gene: .
CDR3aa: CASSGVPRSEQYF
CDR3nt: TGTGCCAGTTCGGGGGTCCCGCGAAGCGAGCAGTACTTC

v_gene: TRBV7-9
abundance: .
j_gene: TRBJ1-4
len: 15
d_gene: .
CDR3aa: CASSLGEIGGEKLFF
CDR3nt: TGTGCCAGCAGCTTAGGGGAGATAGGTGGTGAAAAACTGTTTTTT

v_gene: TRBV6-5
abundance: medium-sized
j_gene: TRBJ1-1
len: 14
d_gene: TRBD1
CDR3aa: CASSYSGQGIEAFF
CDR3nt: TGTGCCAGCAGTTACTCGGGACAGGGTATTGAAGCTTTCTTT

v_gene: TRBV7-6
abundance: .
j_gene: TRBJ1-1
len: 13
d_gene: TRBD1
CDR3aa: CASSPYRGEGAFF
CDR3nt: TGTGCCAGCAGCCCATACAGGGGGGAAGGAGCTTTCTTT

v_gene: TRBV11-2
abundance: .
j_gene: TRBJ2-1
len: 15
d_gene: .
CDR3aa: CASSSLEQQGTEQFF
CDR3nt: TGTGCCAGCAGCTCCCTCGAACAACAGGGTACTGAGCAGTTCTTC

v_gene: TRBV4-1
abundance: .
j_gene: TRBJ2-7
len: 15
d_gene: .
CDR3aa: CASSQDTEDAYEQYF
CDR3nt: TGCGCCAGCAGCCAAGATACGGAGGACGCCTACGAGCAGTACTTC

v_gene: TRBV7-9
abundance: few
j_gene: TRBJ2-7
len: 17
d_gene: .
CDR3aa: CASSLAFGGFSSYEQYF
CDR3nt: TGTGCCAGCAGCTTAGCCTTCGGCGGGTTCAGCTCCTACGAGCAGTACTTC

v_gene: TRBV7-9
abundance: .
j_gene: TRBJ2-7
len: 13
d_gene: .
CDR3aa: CASSLGARSEQYF
CDR3nt: TGTGCCAGCAGCTTGGGGGCGAGGAGCGAGCAGTACTTC

v_gene: TRBV25-1
abundance: .
j_gene: TRBJ1-1
len: 14
d_gene: .
CDR3aa: CASRDNGGSTEAFF
CDR3nt: TGTGCCAGCAGGGACAACGGTGGGAGCACTGAAGCTTTCTTT

v_gene: TRBV19
abundance: .
j_gene: TRBJ1-1
len: 14
d_gene: TRBD1
CDR3aa: CASSIADRDTEAFF
CDR3nt: TGTGCCAGTAGTATAGCGGACAGGGACACTGAAGCTTTCTTT